A selection of T cell receptor beta chains follows, all from one sample in a study of blood T cell repertoires in COVID-19. The assay was immunoSEQ multiplex PCR, and TCRdb's table has in-frame clones only and misses some. The sample yields 250,000 to 300,000 clones, around 89% seen once. Source material: peripheral blood. The receptors were sampled from a woman in her fifties or sixties with COVID-19, enrolled during active disease. CDR3s include the opening cysteine and the closing phenylalanine or tryptophan. The D gene is left open where the match is weak. Clone sizes are given selectively: once, few, many, or a class where the clone is expanded.

.	TRBV4-2	.	TRBJ2-7	CASSHPGDGSYEQYF	TGTGCCAGCAGCCACCCAGGGGACGGGTCCTACGAGCAGTACTTC
TRBD1	TRBV30	.	TRBJ1-1	CAWSWAGGFEAFF	TGTGCCTGGAGTTGGGCAGGGGGCTTTGAAGCTTTCTTT
.	TRBV5-8	.	TRBJ1-1	CASSLRWGRNTEAFF	TGTGCCAGCAGCTTGCGATGGGGGCGCAACACTGAAGCTTTCTTT
TRBD1	TRBV19	.	TRBJ1-3	CASSMGRGPGNTIYF	TGTGCCAGTAGTATGGGCAGGGGGCCTGGAAACACCATATATTTT
.	TRBV19	.	TRBJ1-4	CASTLGLYEKLFF	TGTGCCAGTACCCTGGGACTCTATGAAAAACTGTTTTTT
.	TRBV19	.	TRBJ1-2	CASSSGWSSGYTF	TGTGCCAGTAGTTCGGGGTGGAGCAGCGGCTACACCTTC
TRBD2	TRBV7-7	.	TRBJ2-7	CASTVKTSGSCNEQYF	TGTGCTAGCACCGTCAAGACTAGCGGGAGTTGTAACGAGCAGTACTTC
.	TRBV30	.	TRBJ1-1	CAWSPRGAEAFF	TGTGCCTGGAGTCCTCGGGGGGCTGAAGCTTTCTTT
TRBD2	TRBV7-9	.	TRBJ2-3	CASSLAQGGRVPVGDTQYF	TGTGCCAGCAGCTTAGCGCAGGGCGGGAGAGTTCCCGTTGGAGATACGCAGTATTTT
TRBD1	TRBV16	.	TRBJ1-3	CASSQDRGISGNTIYF	TGTGCCAGCAGCCAAGACAGGGGAATTTCTGGAAACACCATATATTTT
TRBD2	TRBV29-1	.	TRBJ2-1	CSVEGLAGGYEQFF	TGCAGCGTTGAAGGGCTAGCGGGAGGGTATGAGCAGTTCTTC
.	TRBV7-8	once	TRBJ2-1	CASSLLSSYNEQFF	TGTGCCAGCAGCTTATTGAGCTCCTACAATGAGCAGTTCTTC
TRBD1	TRBV30	.	TRBJ1-1	CAWRARPDRDGTEAFF	TGTGCCTGGAGAGCACGCCCGGACAGGGACGGCACTGAAGCTTTCTTT
TRBD2	TRBV5-5	.	TRBJ2-3	CASRRAGYSTDTQYF	TGTGCCAGCAGAAGAGCGGGATATAGCACAGATACGCAGTATTTT
TRBD1	TRBV14	few	TRBJ1-1	CASSRHRGNTEAFF	TGTGCCAGCAGCCGCCACAGGGGGAACACTGAAGCTTTCTTT
TRBD1	TRBV4-1	.	TRBJ1-5	CASSQARTGDNSNQPQHF	TGCGCCAGCAGCCAAGCTAGGACAGGGGATAATAGCAATCAGCCCCAGCATTTT
TRBD2	TRBV24-1	.	TRBJ2-1	CATSDALAGALNEQFF	TGTGCCACCAGTGACGCCCTAGCGGGGGCCCTCAATGAGCAGTTCTTC
.	TRBV15	.	TRBJ2-5	CATSRAYRAETQYF	TGTGCCACCAGCAGAGCTTACAGGGCGGAGACCCAGTACTTC
.	TRBV2	few	TRBJ2-2	CASKRVEALVTGELFF	TGTGCCAGCAAGAGGGTAGAAGCACTTGTCACCGGGGAGCTGTTTTTT
TRBD1	TRBV2	.	TRBJ1-5	CARGGQGPYQPQHF	TGTGCCAGAGGGGGACAGGGGCCGTATCAGCCCCAGCATTTT
TRBD1	TRBV7-6	.	TRBJ2-7	CASSPGTGPYEQYF	TGTGCCAGCAGCCCCGGGACAGGGCCCTACGAGCAGTACTTC
.	TRBV18	.	TRBJ2-2	CASSAAGTLNTGELFF	TGTGCCAGCTCAGCCGCCGGGACACTGAACACCGGGGAGCTGTTTTTT
TRBD1	TRBV19	.	TRBJ1-2	CASTRQGANYGYTF	TGTGCCAGTACCCGACAGGGTGCTAACTATGGCTACACCTTC
.	TRBV12-5	.	TRBJ1-3	CASGRSGNTIYF	TGTGCTAGTGGGCGCTCAGGAAACACCATATATTTT
TRBD2	TRBV9	.	TRBJ2-2	CASSVDASGRKGGELFF	TGTGCCAGCAGCGTAGATGCTAGCGGGAGGAAGGGCGGGGAGCTGTTTTTT
.	TRBV19	.	TRBJ2-7	CATENRGEQYF	TGTGCCACGGAGAATCGGGGTGAGCAGTACTTC
.	TRBV6-4	once	TRBJ1-1	CASSVGVNTEAFF	TGTGCCAGCAGTGTGGGAGTGAACACTGAAGCTTTCTTT
.	TRBV4-2	.	TRBJ2-6	CASSQDLSGANVLTF	TGTGCCAGCAGCCAAGATTTGTCGGGGGCCAACGTCCTGACTTTC
.	TRBV5-1	.	TRBJ1-1	CASSLGAGPDREAFF	TGCGCCAGCAGCTTGGGGGCGGGACCTGATAGAGAAGCTTTCTTT